This TCR beta chain emerged from a study of blood T cell repertoires in COVID-19. Study as a whole: The United States, Italy and Spain provided the acute and convalescent COVID-19 samples. From T cells, B-cell-depleted T cells, or PBMCs came the material, which was cDNA or gDNA.

Original processing notes: Amplification from reference gene primers served as the basis for estimated nucleated cell counts. TCRdb keeps only in-frame clones here, not all; method: immunoSEQ multiplex PCR. D and trimming were read from the DNA, whereas the V and J calls and clone size are those reported in that table. This table holds approximately 250,000 clones, 70% to 90% found once. V lost 1 base and J lost 1; bases outside the gene matches: 2. The CDR3 contains 16 residues. From germline, CDR1 is SGHAT and CDR2 FQNNGV. The TCR was taken from a woman in her forties with acute COVID-19. The material sequenced was PBMCs or T cells enriched from blood (not recorded which). V usage is TRBV11-2 and J usage is TRBJ2-7; 12 bases are a match to TRBD2. CDR3 bases: TGTGCCAGCAGCTTAGGGACTAGCGGGGTATCCTACGAGCAGTACTTC. Amino acid sequence: CASSLGTSGVSYEQYF.